The clone carrying this T cell receptor beta chain showed up just a few times. Its antigen remains unidentified. The record originates from a study of T cells in Graves' hyperthyroidism and ophthalmopathy. Study conclusions and caveats: The model's output predicted ophthalmopathy at a median of about 5.9 months prior to onset. Most thyroid clonotypes that were expanded above 0.001 also turned up in blood.

The investigators amplified TCR beta CDR3 regions from RNA transcripts. With the HTBI primer set, the TCR CDR3 went through a first round of RT-PCR. TCRdb processed the multiplex PCR reads anew with MiXCR; each CDR3 protein has one entry. This sample yields around 350,000 distinct CDR3 sequences, of which about 15% are seen a single time; about 27% belongs to the top ten. The blood was taken when hyperthyroidism was first diagnosed, before any ophthalmopathy symptoms showed up. From germline, CDR1 is DFQATT and CDR2 SNEGSKA (reference sequence). V lost 7 bases to trimming and J lost 3 bases, with 16 bases between them. This CDR3 has 13 amino acids.

The source material was blood. The chain couples TRBV20-1 to TRBJ2-7, with a tentative D call TRBD2 (5 bases). This sequence originates from a woman younger than 30 with Graves' hyperthyroidism that later progressed to Graves' ophthalmopathy. The CDR3 loop is CSGTFELGYEQYF. Here the CDR3 DNA reads TGCAGTGGCACATTCGAACTAGGCTACGAGCAGTACTTC.